The 29 T cell receptor beta chains reported below all come from one sample, sequenced in a study of blood T cell repertoires in COVID-19. Clones were read by immunoSEQ multiplex PCR, and TCRdb kept only the in-frame ones, dropping some. Of some 64,000 clones listed, 88% are singletons. The sequencing sample was made of peripheral blood. Every receptor here comes from a man aged 45-60 years with active COVID-19.

V is TRBV6-5 and J is TRBJ2-7, with TRBD2 matching over 14 bases. The V segment lost 6 bases and the J segment 3 bases; nucleotides outside the gene matches: 4. This CDR3 is 15 amino acids long. Germline CDR1 is MNHEY and CDR2 is SVGAGI. The CDR3 nucleotides read TGTGCCAGCAGGCTCGGGACTAGCGGGGGCTACGAGCAGTACTTC. Its protein is CASRLGTSGGYEQYF.

The chain couples TRBV14 to TRBJ2-7; 9 bases are a match to TRBD2. Germline CDR1 and CDR2: SGHDN and FVKESK. The CDR3 runs to 20 residues. V lost 4 bases to trimming and J lost 4 bases; unmatched junction nucleotides: 23. The CDR3 DNA reads as TGTGCCAGCAGCCCAGAAGCCGGGACTAGCCGGAGGGTATGGGTATACGAGCAGTACTTC. Translated, it gives CASSPEAGTSRRVWVYEQYF.

CDR3 DNA sequence: TGTGCCAGCAGCTCGACAGGACCCAATGAGCAGTTCTTC. It codes for CASSSTGPNEQFF. V is TRBV11-3 and J is TRBJ2-1; tentative D call: TRBD1 (6 bases). Germline assignment: CDR1 SGHNT and CDR2 YENEEA. The V end lost 4 bases, the J end lost 6 bases, and 10 bases lay between the germline ends. This CDR3 is 13 amino acids long.

About this clone itself: Other nucleotide sequences from this sample produce the same CDR3. The V call is TRBV2, the J call TRBJ2-1; possible D gene TRBD2, 5 bases. V was pared by 4 bases and J by 6 bases, with 7 bases between. The germline V gene encodes CDR1 SNHLY and CDR2 FYNNEI. The CDR3 loop spans 12 amino acids. In DNA form, the CDR3 reads TGTGCCAGCAGTGGACTATTCAATGAGCAGTTCTTC. Amino acid sequence: CASSGLFNEQFF.

In DNA, the CDR3 is TGTGCCAGCAGTTACCCCAGAACAGGGGAGACTGAAGCTTTCTTT. It encodes CASSYPRTGETEAFF. The chain recombines TRBV6-2 or TRBV6-3 with TRBJ1-1; TRBD1 aligns across 7 bases. Losses at the gene ends were 2 bases for V and 5 bases for J; bases not matched to a gene: 8. This CDR3 spans 15 amino acids. CDR1 is MNHEY and CDR2 is SVGEGT in the germline V gene.

The V call is TRBV7-9, the J call TRBJ1-5; 7 bases line up with TRBD1. The V and J ends lost 10 bases and 0 bases, in that order; junction bases with no gene match: 9. The CDR3 covers 15 residues. CDR1 SEHNR and CDR2 FQNEAQ come from the germline V gene (reference sequence). The CDR3 nucleotides are TGTGCCACCGGGACAGAAGGCTTTAGCAATCAGCCCCAGCATTTT. Its protein product is CATGTEGFSNQPQHF. Combining the CDR3 with reference TRBV7-9 and TRBJ1-5 gives the whole variable domain DTGVSQNPRHKITKRGQNVTFRCDPISEHNRLYWYRQTLGQGPEFLTYFQNEAQLEKSRLLSDRFSAERPKGSFSTLEIQRTEQGDSAMYLCATGTEGFSNQPQHFGDGTRLSIL.

This chain joins TRBV11-2 and TRBJ2-3; D perhaps matches TRBD2 (5 bases). Germline CDR1 and CDR2: SGHAT and FQNNGV. V was cut by 4 bases and J by 3 bases, with 14 bases left in between. The CDR3 spans 15 residues. The CDR3 DNA sequence: TGTGCCAGCAGCTCCGGGGTAAAGCCGACAGATACGCAGTATTTT. It specifies CASSSGVKPTDTQYF.

The chain couples TRBV21-1 to TRBJ1-1; the DNA was not used to check the table's D call, TRBD1. TRBV21-1 is a recognized pseudogene. The CDR3 has 10 amino acids. The CDR3, as DNA: TGTGCCTCTGCAGGTACTGAAGCTTTCTTT. It is translated as CASAGTEAFF.

The gene calls are TRBV2 and TRBJ2-1, with 7 nucleotides matching TRBD1. V was clipped by 6 bases and J by 6 bases; unmatched bases: 5. The CDR3 length is 13 residues. Germline-derived CDR1 and CDR2 are SNHLY and FYNNEI. This CDR3 is CASSLDRFNEQFF. The CDR3 DNA reads TGTGCCAGCAGCTTGGACAGGTTCAATGAGCAGTTCTTC.

The V call is TRBV7-9, the J call TRBJ2-7; D is perhaps TRBD2 (5 bases). Trimming shortened V by 2 bases and J by 6 bases, and 14 bases separated the two germline ends. This CDR3 region has 14 residues. The germline gives CDR1 SEHNR, CDR2 FQNEAQ (reference sequence). CDR3 sequence: CASSLTNPGGEQYF. The CDR3 DNA sequence: TGTGCCAGCAGCTTAACGAATCCTGGAGGCGAGCAGTACTTC.

This clone was recorded a few times. The rearrangement links TRBV6-5 to TRBJ1-6; D is unclear. Deletions cut 8 bases from V and 9 bases from J, with 20 bases between. Germline values: CDR1 MNHEY, CDR2 SVGAGI. The CDR3 loop spans 15 amino acids. The CDR3 here is CASSPHRGLGSPLHF. CDR3 in DNA: TGTGCCAGCTCCCCCCACCGGGGTTTAGGTTCACCCCTCCACTTT.

The chain combines TRBV19 with TRBJ1-5; no clear D gene. Trimming took 5 bases from V and 14 from J, leaving 13 bases between them. Germline values: CDR1 LNHDA, CDR2 SQIVND (reference sequence). This CDR3 region has 11 residues. The CDR3 region is CASSSPGQKHF. In DNA form, the CDR3 reads TGTGCCAGTAGTTCACCTGGGCAAAAGCATTTT.

The genes are TRBV6-5 and TRBJ1-1; a possible D gene is TRBD1 (6 bases). The CDR3 length is 14 residues. Germline V gene data show CDR1 as MNHEY and CDR2 as SVGAGI. Trimming cost V 6 bases and J 6 bases, with 17 bases left between them. CDR3 amino acids: CASRNREEVAEAFF. The CDR3 DNA reads TGTGCCAGCAGAAACAGGGAAGAGGTAGCTGAAGCTTTCTTT.

The CDR3 DNA sequence: TGTGCCAGCAGGGGGGGGATCTTCTCTGGAAACACCATATATTTT. Its translation is CASRGGIFSGNTIYF. The chain links TRBV2 to TRBJ1-3; D perhaps matches TRBD1 (5 bases). Germline V lookup: CDR1 SNHLY, CDR2 FYNNEI. The length of the CDR3 is 15 residues. Trimming removed 6 bases at V and 0 bases at J, with 12 bases between. The full variable domain, in which reference TRBV2 and TRBJ1-3 provide the parts outside the CDR3, is EPEVTQTPSHQVTQMGQEVILRCVPISNHLYFYWYRQILGQKVEFLVSFYNNEISEKSEIFDDQFSVERPDGSNFTLKIRSTKLEDSAMYFCASRGGIFSGNTIYFGEGSWLTVV.

The chain is built from TRBV7-9 and TRBJ1-6; the match to TRBD1 covers 7 bases. With 1 base clipped from V and 7 bases from J, the junction kept 4 bases outside the gene matches. The CDR3 contains 15 residues. Germline V gene data show CDR1 as SEHNR and CDR2 as FQNEAQ (reference sequence). Written as DNA, the CDR3 is TGTGCCAGCAGCTTAGGGCGGACAGGAAATTCACCCCTCCACTTT. It translates to CASSLGRTGNSPLHF. The full variable domain, completed using reference TRBV7-9 and TRBJ1-6, is DTGVSQNPRHKITKRGQNVTFRCDPISEHNRLYWYRQTLGQGPEFLTYFQNEAQLEKSRLLSDRFSAERPKGSFSTLEIQRTEQGDSAMYLCASSLGRTGNSPLHFGNGTRLTVT.

V is TRBV4-1 and J is TRBJ1-6; maybe TRBD1 (5 bases). The V end was cut by 1 base, the J end by 7 bases, with 17 bases between. CDR1 is MGHRA and CDR2 is YSYEKL in the germline V gene. This CDR3 has 17 residues. Written as DNA, the CDR3 is TGCGCCAGCAGCCAAGCCGGGGCCGGGGGTGACAATTCACCCCTCCACTTT. Residues: CASSQAGAGGDNSPLHF.

This clone was detected only once. The chain is built from TRBV4-1 and TRBJ1-4; unclear D gene. Trimming shortened V by 5 bases and J by 6 bases, and 13 bases separated the two germline ends. The CDR3 sequence is 14 residues long. Germline-derived CDR1 and CDR2 are MGHRA and YSYEKL. CDR3 sequence: CASSDGLRDEKLFF. The CDR3 coding sequence is TGCGCCAGCAGCGATGGGCTACGAGATGAAAAACTGTTTTTT.

The J gene is TRBJ2-5, the V gene TRBV2, with TRBD1 identical over 7 bases. Germline V gives CDR1 SNHLY, CDR2 FYNNEI. V lost 7 bases and J lost 3; bases outside the gene matches: 5. This CDR3 spans 13 amino acids. In DNA, the CDR3 is TGTGCCAGCAACGCAGGGGGAAAAGAGACCCAGTACTTC. Protein: CASNAGGKETQYF.

V is TRBV13 and J is TRBJ1-2; D may be TRBD1 (6 bases). CDR3 size: 14 residues. CDR1 and CDR2 from the germline V gene are PRHDT and FYEKMQ (reference sequence). V was pared by 3 bases and J by 6 bases, with 14 bases between. The CDR3 reads CASSFRGQEDGYTF. The DNA for the CDR3 is TGTGCCAGCAGCTTTAGGGGACAAGAAGATGGCTACACCTTC.

This clone was detected only a few times. V gene TRBV7-6 combines with J gene TRBJ2-1; a weak D match, TRBD1 (6 bases). The V and J ends lost 4 bases and 5 bases respectively, with 18 bases between them. Germline V lookup: CDR1 SGHVS, CDR2 FNYEAQ. CDR3 size: 16 residues. CDR3 region: CASSSPWGHTNNEQFF. DNA for the CDR3: TGTGCCAGCAGCTCCCCGTGGGGACACACTAACAATGAGCAGTTCTTC.

The genes are TRBV6-5 and TRBJ1-2; D perhaps matches TRBD1 (5 bases). The CDR3 is made up of 13 amino acids. The V end was cut by 7 bases, the J end by 3 bases, with 12 bases between. CDR1 and CDR2 (germline): MNHEY, SVGAGI. In nucleotides, the CDR3 is TGTGCCAGCACCACGAGGGACTACTATGGCTACACCTTC. Encoded protein: CASTTRDYYGYTF.

V usage is TRBV3-1 (or the pseudogene TRBV3-2) and J usage is TRBJ1-1, with 7 nucleotides matching TRBD1. Germline lookup yields CDR1 LGHDT and CDR2 YNNKEL (reference sequence). The ends lost 3 bases at V and 8 bases at J; junction bases unmatched: 6. CDR3 length: 13 amino acids. The CDR3 nucleotides are TGTGCCAGCAGCCACACATACAGGGGAGAAGCTTTCTTT. Its translation is CASSHTYRGEAFF.

The V gene is TRBV28, the J gene TRBJ1-5, with D tentatively TRBD1 (6 bases). The CDR3 loop spans 14 amino acids. Germline lookup yields CDR1 MDHEN and CDR2 SYDVKM. Trimming took off 6 bases at V and 7 bases at J, with 16 bases between the two ends. CDR3 protein: CASSPPRGWQPQHF. The CDR3 region has the DNA TGTGCCAGCAGCCCCCCCAGGGGCTGGCAGCCCCAGCATTTT.

The chain couples TRBV7-2 to TRBJ2-2; D is unclear. Germline assignment: CDR1 SGHTA and CDR2 FQGNSA. Trimming shortened V by 1 base and J by 5 bases, and 5 bases separated the two germline ends. CDR3 length: 13 amino acids. CDR3 amino acids: CASSLVRTGELFF. CDR3 bases: TGTGCCAGCAGCTTAGTCCGGACCGGGGAGCTGTTTTTT.

The V call is TRBV5-6, the J call TRBJ1-1; a weak D match, TRBD1 (6 bases). Germline assignment: CDR1 SGHDT and CDR2 YYEEEE. CDR3 size: 15 residues. Trimming cost V 4 bases and J 2 bases, with 15 bases left between them. This chain's CDR3 is CASSATGTLNTEAFF. The CDR3 DNA sequence: TGTGCCAGCAGCGCAACCGGGACACTTAACACTGAAGCTTTCTTT.

The sample holds one count of this clone. This rearrangement joins TRBV5-1 to TRBJ2-2, with TRBD2 matching over 7 bases. The CDR3 loop spans 18 amino acids. The junction had 17 bases not matched to a gene; V was cut back by 3 bases and J by 6 bases. The germline gives CDR1 SGHRS, CDR2 YFSETQ. Here the CDR3 DNA reads TGCGCCAGCAGCTGGGGACCTGGGGAGGGCAAGATATCCGGGGAGCTGTTTTTT. It translates to CASSWGPGEGKISGELFF.

This clone was recorded only once. J is TRBJ2-3 and V is TRBV3-1 (or the pseudogene TRBV3-2), with D perhaps matching TRBD2 (6 bases). This CDR3 comprises 15 residues. V lost 5 bases and J lost 8, with 20 bases in between. Germline lookup yields CDR1 LGHDT and CDR2 YNNKEL (reference sequence). The CDR3 loop is CASSGLSGGIRTQYF. For the CDR3, the DNA is TGTGCCAGCAGCGGTCTTAGTGGGGGGATCCGTACGCAGTATTTT.

This clone appeared a single time. The chain recombines TRBV6-5 with TRBJ2-7, with 9 bases matching TRBD1. J lost 2 bases, V lost 4 bases, and 9 bases had no gene match. The length of the CDR3 is 16 residues. CDR1 is MNHEY and CDR2 is SVGAGI in the germline V gene. The DNA for the CDR3 is TGTGCCAGCAGTTGGGCCCCGGGACAGGGCCCCTACGAGCAGTACTTC. Protein: CASSWAPGQGPYEQYF.

The chain is built from TRBV5-6 and TRBJ1-6, with 9 nucleotides matching TRBD1. V was pared by 4 bases and J by 6 bases, with 8 bases of the junction left unmatched. The CDR3 spans 16 residues. The germline CDR1 and CDR2 sequences are SGHDT and YYEEEE. The CDR3 sequence: CASSPLTGGLNSPLHF. CDR3 nucleotide sequence: TGTGCCAGCAGCCCTTTGACAGGGGGTCTTAATTCACCCCTCCACTTT.